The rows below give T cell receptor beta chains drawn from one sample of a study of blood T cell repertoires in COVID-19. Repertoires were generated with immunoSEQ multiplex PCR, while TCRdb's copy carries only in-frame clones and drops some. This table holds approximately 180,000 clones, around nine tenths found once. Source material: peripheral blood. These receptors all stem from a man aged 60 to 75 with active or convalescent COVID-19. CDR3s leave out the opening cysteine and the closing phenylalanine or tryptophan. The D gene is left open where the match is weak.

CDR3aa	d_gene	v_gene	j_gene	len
ASSIGGRGETQY	TRBD2	TRBV19	TRBJ2-5	12
AARGGGRMSQH	NA	TRBV6-5	TRBJ1-5	11
ASKSGTSASSYEQY	TRBD2	TRBV27	TRBJ2-7	14
ASSLGHTEAF	NA	TRBV5-1	TRBJ1-1	10
ASSQERGLAKNIQY	NA	TRBV4-1	TRBJ2-4	14
ASSQGQGSYNEQF	TRBD1	TRBV3-1/TRBV3-2	TRBJ2-1	13
ASSLGQGYTGELF	TRBD1	TRBV11-3	TRBJ2-2	13
ASSPQGSGANVLT	NA	TRBV19	TRBJ2-6	13
ASRPTQGWSTEAF	NA	TRBV6-5	TRBJ1-1	13
AWSPSSSYEQY	NA	TRBV30	TRBJ2-7	11
ASTRQAGGIIEQF	TRBD2	TRBV19	TRBJ2-1	13
ATSRDPQHEQF	NA	TRBV15	TRBJ2-1	11
AWSVGGLGNQPQH	NA	TRBV30	TRBJ1-5	13
ASSYKGGETQY	NA	TRBV12-3/TRBV12-4	TRBJ2-5	11
ASSQERGGTLH	NA	TRBV4-2	TRBJ1-6	11
ASSLNRGPDSPLH	TRBD1	TRBV7-3	TRBJ1-6	13
ASSLLAGGPPDTQY	TRBD2	TRBV14	TRBJ2-3	14
ASSESREGSYGYT	NA	TRBV10-2	TRBJ1-2	13
ASSPGQGRESNQPQH	TRBD1	TRBV6-6	TRBJ1-5	15
ASSSPTGVTVTEAF	TRBD1	TRBV5-1	TRBJ1-1	14
ASSSKQAFAYNEQF	NA	TRBV10-1	TRBJ2-1	14